This entry is about one T cell receptor (beta chain). The sample comes from a study of T cells expressing NK-cell markers. The CDR3 is made up of 13 amino acids. Germline V gives CDR1 MNHEY, CDR2 SVGAGI. As the method of synthesis, 5'RACE template switching with UMIs yielded TCR beta cDNA. Following a re-call of the 5' RACE reads, TCRdb has one entry per CDR3 protein and lacks DNA. The sample holds 150,000 to 170,000 distinct CDR3 sequences. The chain employs TRBV6-5 and TRBJ1-2; TCRdb lists TRBD1, though no DNA is available to test this call. Sequencing used blood T cells: a sorted CD56 or NKG2C T cell subset, CD4+ or CD8+ T cells, or bulk PBMC T cells (not recorded which). The sequence derives from a woman aged 45-60 years in good health. The CDR3 loop reads CASSTGGSNGYTF.